The clone carrying this TCR beta chain appeared many times. Unique molecular identifiers, one per molecule, were present on every TCR cDNA molecule. TCRdb re-called the 5' RACE reads through MiXCR, storing one row per CDR3 protein. The sample yields some 52,000 distinct CDR3 sequences, under 7.5% seen once. The CDR3 consists of 16 residues. CDR1 and CDR2 from the germline V gene are LNHDA and SQIVND (reference sequence). V trimming: 6 bases; J trimming: 1 base; junction bases outside the gene matches: 11. The sample belongs to a study of spatial heterogeneity in lung cancer. Background on the study: More beta-chain than alpha-chain sequences were consistently detected. In raw reads, more than 9.5 appearances on average were recorded for each unique TCR and UMI combination.

As to time point: sample taken at primary tumor resection. Sequencing covered unsorted whole RNA taken from tumor, nontumor lung or frozen PBMC. The approximately 77 donors had untreated early-stage non-small cell lung cancer. The TCR was taken from a female donor with early-stage non-small cell lung cancer. This sample comprised PBMCs, obtained at surgery. This sequence joins TRBV19 and TRBJ2-7; 8 bases fit TRBD2. CDR3 region: CASSSGTSLGSYEQYF. The DNA for the CDR3 is TGTGCCAGTAGCTCCGGGACTAGTCTCGGTTCCTACGAGCAGTACTTC. The variable domain in full, completed from reference TRBV19 and TRBJ2-7, reads DGGITQSPKYLFRKEGQNVTLSCEQNLNHDAMYWYRQDPGQGLRLIYYSQIVNDFQKGDIAEGYSVSREKKESFPLTVTSAQKNPTAFYLCASSSGTSLGSYEQYFGPGTRLTVT.